Here is one T cell receptor beta chain with its context. Trimming pared 3 bases from V and 1 base from J, leaving 8 bases between. Germline-derived CDR1 and CDR2 are KGHSH and LQKENI. CDR3 size: 14 residues. This entry comes from a study of blood T cell repertoires in COVID-19. Profiling relied on immunoSEQ multiplex PCR, and the TCRdb table lists in-frame clones only, not all of them. Here the sample spans about 240,000 clones, about four fifths being singletons. V usage is TRBV18 and J usage is TRBJ2-3; possible D gene TRBD2, 6 bases. The specimen sequenced was peripheral blood. The clonotype was recovered from a man aged 25-45 years who had recovered from COVID-19. The CDR3 reads CASSPASGTDTQYF. The CDR3, as DNA: TGTGCCAGCTCACCGGCTAGCGGCACAGATACGCAGTATTTT.